These T cell receptor beta chains were read from a single sample in a study of T cell repertoires in cytomegalovirus infection. TCRdb processed the reads anew with MiXCR; each CDR3 protein has one entry. In the table there are 680,000 or so distinct CDR3 sequences, less than 40% of which are singletons. The sample taken for sequencing was PBMCs. The receptor source for this set is a human donor in good health (CMV status not recorded). Some clones in this sample may be carry-over from other donors' samples. Both conserved end residues are part of each CDR3. The D gene is left open where the match is weak. Clone size is shown for a subset of rows, as once, few, many or a class of expanded clone.

j_call: TRBJ1-3
d_call: NA
v_call: TRBV6-5
clone_size: NA
cdr3_aa: CASSDRDPQSSGNTIYF
cdr3_nt: TGTGCCAGCAGTGACCGGGACCCACAGAGCTCTGGAAACACCATATATTTT

j_call: TRBJ1-1
d_call: NA
v_call: TRBV7-4
clone_size: few
cdr3_aa: CASSGGENTEAFF
cdr3_nt: TGTGCCAGCAGCGGCGGGGAGAACACTGAAGCTTTCTTT

j_call: TRBJ2-6
d_call: NA
v_call: TRBV28
clone_size: NA
cdr3_aa: CASSRTEPPSGANVLTF
cdr3_nt: TGTGCCAGCAGCCGAACAGAACCCCCTTCTGGGGCCAACGTCCTGACTTTC

j_call: TRBJ1-1
d_call: NA
v_call: TRBV19
clone_size: NA
cdr3_aa: CASGTGQNTEAFF
cdr3_nt: TGTGCCAGTGGGACGGGGCAGAACACTGAAGCTTTCTTT

j_call: TRBJ1-5
d_call: TRBD1
v_call: TRBV12-3/TRBV12-4
clone_size: many
cdr3_aa: CASSLYGTGYQPQHF
cdr3_nt: TGTGCCAGCAGTTTGTACGGGACAGGGTATCAGCCCCAGCATTTT

j_call: TRBJ2-6
d_call: TRBD2
v_call: TRBV20-1
clone_size: NA
cdr3_aa: CSANPGLAGGTGANVLTF
cdr3_nt: TGCAGTGCAAATCCCGGACTAGCGGGAGGAACTGGGGCCAACGTCCTGACTTTC

j_call: TRBJ2-7
d_call: NA
v_call: TRBV20-1
clone_size: many
cdr3_aa: CSARGGRTRYEQYF
cdr3_nt: TGCAGTGCTCGAGGCGGCAGGACACGCTACGAGCAGTACTTC

j_call: TRBJ1-5
d_call: NA
v_call: TRBV28
clone_size: many
cdr3_aa: CASSIRSSNQPQHF
cdr3_nt: TGTGCCAGCAGTATCCGGAGTTCCAATCAGCCCCAGCATTTT

j_call: TRBJ2-5
d_call: NA
v_call: TRBV12-3/TRBV12-4
clone_size: few
cdr3_aa: CASSSPQGQETQYF
cdr3_nt: TGTGCCAGCAGTTCCCCACAGGGCCAAGAGACCCAGTACTTC

j_call: TRBJ1-1
d_call: NA
v_call: TRBV29-1
clone_size: few
cdr3_aa: CSVEETYCPFF
cdr3_nt: TGCAGCGTTGAAGAGACCTACTGTCCTTTCTTT

j_call: TRBJ1-1
d_call: NA
v_call: TRBV5-1
clone_size: many
cdr3_aa: CASSLGRGGTEAFF
cdr3_nt: TGTGCCAGCAGCTTAGGTCGGGGGGGCACTGAAGCTTTCTTT

j_call: TRBJ1-3
d_call: TRBD1
v_call: TRBV7-8
clone_size: many
cdr3_aa: CASSLVQGAAGNTIYF
cdr3_nt: TGTGCCAGCAGCTTAGTTCAGGGGGCAGCTGGAAACACCATATATTTT

j_call: TRBJ2-1
d_call: TRBD1
v_call: TRBV29-1
clone_size: NA
cdr3_aa: CSVEDRYNEQFF
cdr3_nt: TGCAGCGTTGAGGACAGGTACAATGAGCAGTTCTTC

j_call: TRBJ1-2
d_call: NA
v_call: TRBV19
clone_size: few
cdr3_aa: CASTTLGDGYTF
cdr3_nt: TGTGCCAGTACGACCCTCGGGGATGGCTACACCTTC

j_call: TRBJ2-6
d_call: TRBD1
v_call: TRBV19
clone_size: few
cdr3_aa: CASRRDRGLGANVLTF
cdr3_nt: TGTGCCAGTAGAAGGGACAGGGGGCTCGGGGCCAACGTCCTGACTTTC

j_call: TRBJ2-1
d_call: NA
v_call: TRBV5-1
clone_size: NA
cdr3_aa: CASSLNPQGTYNEQFF
cdr3_nt: TGCGCCAGCAGCTTGAACCCCCAGGGAACCTACAATGAGCAGTTCTTC

j_call: TRBJ2-4
d_call: NA
v_call: TRBV25-1
clone_size: NA
cdr3_aa: CASSDGIAKNIQYF
cdr3_nt: TGTGCCAGCAGTGACGGGATAGCCAAAAACATTCAGTACTTC

j_call: TRBJ1-1
d_call: NA
v_call: TRBV28
clone_size: NA
cdr3_aa: CASRRQATEAFF
cdr3_nt: TGTGCCAGCAGGAGACAGGCTACTGAAGCTTTCTTT

j_call: TRBJ2-1
d_call: TRBD2
v_call: TRBV5-8
clone_size: once
cdr3_aa: CASSSGVGGASRDEQFF
cdr3_nt: TGTGCCAGCAGCTCTGGGGTCGGGGGGGCTTCCAGGGATGAGCAGTTCTTC

j_call: TRBJ2-7
d_call: TRBD1
v_call: TRBV10-3
clone_size: NA
cdr3_aa: CAISGSRTGDEQYF
cdr3_nt: TGTGCCATCAGTGGGAGCAGGACAGGGGATGAGCAGTACTTC

j_call: TRBJ2-7
d_call: TRBD1
v_call: TRBV5-4
clone_size: NA
cdr3_aa: CAYRGDWVSYEQYF
cdr3_nt: TGTGCCTACAGGGGGGACTGGGTCTCCTACGAGCAGTACTTC

j_call: TRBJ2-3
d_call: TRBD2
v_call: TRBV6-1
clone_size: few
cdr3_aa: CASKEDGLDTDTQYF
cdr3_nt: TGTGCCAGCAAGGAAGATGGACTAGACACAGATACGCAGTATTTT

j_call: TRBJ2-7
d_call: NA
v_call: TRBV30
clone_size: few
cdr3_aa: CAWSVGGREQYF
cdr3_nt: TGTGCCTGGAGTGTGGGTGGTCGCGAGCAGTACTTC

j_call: TRBJ2-2
d_call: TRBD2
v_call: TRBV12-3/TRBV12-4
clone_size: NA
cdr3_aa: CASRGGLAVGQANTGELFF
cdr3_nt: TGTGCCAGCAGAGGAGGACTAGCGGTGGGGCAAGCGAACACCGGGGAGCTGTTTTTT

j_call: TRBJ1-1
d_call: TRBD1
v_call: TRBV2
clone_size: NA
cdr3_aa: CASRQYRGQLNTEAFF
cdr3_nt: TGTGCCAGCAGGCAGTACCGGGGACAGTTAAACACTGAAGCTTTCTTT

j_call: TRBJ2-6
d_call: TRBD1
v_call: TRBV18
clone_size: few
cdr3_aa: CASSLSGTGTSGANVLTF
cdr3_nt: TGTGCCAGCTCACTTTCCGGGACAGGTACTTCTGGGGCCAACGTCCTGACTTTC

j_call: TRBJ1-5
d_call: NA
v_call: TRBV28
clone_size: few
cdr3_aa: CASSLKDYWRPQHF
cdr3_nt: TGTGCCAGCAGTTTAAAGGATTACTGGCGGCCCCAGCATTTT

j_call: TRBJ2-7
d_call: NA
v_call: TRBV19
clone_size: few
cdr3_aa: CASSIPGTATYEQYF
cdr3_nt: TGTGCCAGTAGTATCCCCGGGACTGCTACCTACGAGCAGTACTTC